The 18 T cell receptor beta chains listed next were all sequenced from one sample in a study of T cell responses to AZD1222 COVID-19 vaccine. The method was immunoSEQ multiplex PCR; TCRdb's version includes in-frame clones alone and lacks a portion of them. The sample shows some 150,000 clones, more than 90% of them seen only once. Specimen: peripheral blood, collected 28 days after the second AZD1222 dose. The origin of the receptors is an adult who received the AZD1222 COVID-19 vaccine.

The chain combines TRBV5-1 with TRBJ2-5; TRBD1 aligns across 7 bases. V trimming: 4 bases; J trimming: 5 bases; junction bases outside the gene matches: 5. CDR1 and CDR2 from the germline V gene are SGHRS and YFSETQ. This CDR3 has 13 amino acids. The CDR3 DNA follows: TGCGCCAGCAGCGCAGGGGGAAGCGAGACCCAGTACTTC. Its translation: CASSAGGSETQYF.

This chain joins TRBV2 and TRBJ1-5; D is unclear. The CDR3 sequence is 16 residues long. Germline lookup yields CDR1 SNHLY and CDR2 FYNNEI. The V gene lost 7 bases and the J gene lost 5 bases, with 21 bases spanning the gap. The chain's CDR3 is CASKPSWSAEDQPQHF. CDR3 nucleotides: TGTGCCAGCAAACCCTCATGGTCAGCGGAAGATCAGCCCCAGCATTTT.

The V call is TRBV19, the J call TRBJ2-2; 10 nucleotides match TRBD1. The length of the CDR3 is 15 residues. V shed 9 bases and J 6 bases; nucleotides not matched to a gene: 10. Germline CDR1 and CDR2: LNHDA and SQIVND (reference sequence). In nucleotides, the CDR3 is TGTGCCAGCATACCCCGACAGGGGGCATCCGGGGAGCTGTTTTTT. It codes for CASIPRQGASGELFF.

The rearrangement uses TRBV6-5 and TRBJ2-7; 8 nucleotides match TRBD1. Trimming removed 6 bases from V and 2 bases from J; junction bases left unmatched: 6. The CDR3 totals 14 residues. The V gene's germline CDR1 is MNHEY and CDR2 SVGAGI. CDR3 bases: TGTGCCAGCAGCCTCCGGGACAGGACCTACGAGCAGTACTTC. This encodes CASSLRDRTYEQYF.

The DNA of the CDR3 is TGTGCCAGCAGCCCGTCGTGGGGTACGCAGTATTTT. Its protein product is CASSPSWGTQYF. The chain has TRBV11-2 and TRBJ2-3, with D unresolved. V gave up 5 bases and J gave up 8 bases, with 11 bases separating them. The CDR3 is made up of 12 amino acids. Germline V gene sequence: CDR1 SGHAT, CDR2 FQNNGV.

The chain couples TRBV6-5 to TRBJ1-1; the D is unclear. The CDR3 is 13 amino acids. Germline V gene sequence: CDR1 MNHEY, CDR2 SVGAGI. The V end lost 7 bases, the J end lost 1 base, and 10 bases lay between the germline ends. CDR3 DNA sequence: TGTGCCAGCAATTGGGAGCCGAACACTGAAGCTTTCTTT. It specifies CASNWEPNTEAFF.

V is TRBV15 and J is TRBJ1-2; no reliable D call. Germline assignment: CDR1 LNHNV and CDR2 YYDKDF (reference sequence). CDR3 size: 14 residues. Trimming took off 0 bases at V and 5 bases at J, with 10 bases between the two ends. Here the CDR3 reads CATSRDLGGYGYTF. Here the CDR3 DNA reads TGTGCCACCAGCAGAGATTTAGGAGGTTATGGCTACACCTTC.

The chain couples TRBV5-5 to TRBJ1-1; D uncertain. The CDR3 sequence is 15 residues long. Germline lookup yields CDR1 SGHKS and CDR2 YYEKEE (reference sequence). V shed 2 bases and J shed 4 bases, with 15 bases lying between them. The CDR3 protein is CASSLGKRFGTEAFF. The CDR3 DNA reads as TGTGCCAGCAGCTTAGGTAAGAGGTTTGGCACTGAAGCTTTCTTT.

The chain recombines TRBV18 with TRBJ2-1; TRBD1 matches at 9 bases. CDR1 is KGHSH and CDR2 is LQKENI in the germline V gene. V lost 4 bases, J lost 8 bases, and 6 bases stayed unmatched. The CDR3 contains 14 residues. The CDR3 region has the DNA TGTGCCAGCTCACTCACAGGGGGCAAGGATGAGCAGTTCTTC. The encoded protein is CASSLTGGKDEQFF. The variable domain in full, completed from reference TRBV18 and TRBJ2-1, reads NAGVMQNPRHLVRRRGQEARLRCSPMKGHSHVYWYRQLPEEGLKFMVYLQKENIIDESGMPKERFSAEFPKEGPSILRIQQVVRGDSAAYFCASSLTGGKDEQFFGPGTRLTVL.

This chain links TRBV9 with TRBJ1-5; 7 bases align to TRBD1. The CDR3 sequence is 13 residues long. V trimming: 7 bases; J trimming: 3 bases; junction bases outside the gene matches: 4. Germline assignment: CDR1 SGDLS and CDR2 YYNGEE. This CDR3 is CASGDSHNQPQHF. CDR3 nucleotides: TGTGCCAGCGGGGACAGCCACAATCAGCCCCAGCATTTT.

The chain links TRBV20-1 to TRBJ2-1, with 7 bases fitting TRBD1. V trimming: 3 bases; J trimming: 12 bases; junction bases outside the gene matches: 14. This CDR3 comprises 14 residues. Germline CDR1 reads DFQATT; CDR2 reads SNEGSKA (reference sequence). The CDR3 DNA reads TGCAGTGCTAGTCCCGGACAGGTCCCGGTTGTGCAGTTCTTC. Amino acid sequence: CSASPGQVPVVQFF.

This rearrangement joins TRBV10-3 to TRBJ2-7, with a weak D call TRBD2 (5 bases). V shed 7 bases and J shed 5 bases, with 15 bases lying between them. This CDR3 spans 13 amino acids. Germline V CDR1 and CDR2: ENHRY, SYGVKD. The CDR3 region is CAIMPRGNHEQYF. The CDR3 DNA is TGTGCCATCATGCCTCGGGGTAACCACGAGCAGTACTTC.

The chain recombines TRBV7-9 with TRBJ1-2, with D unclear. The CDR3 is 15 amino acids. Germline V gene lookup returns CDR1 SEHNR and CDR2 FQNEAQ (reference sequence). V lost 4 bases and J 1 base, leaving 13 bases between the germline ends. As DNA, the CDR3 is TGTGCCAGCAGCTACCCCGAGGGCGGTAACTATGGCTACACCTTC. Translation gives CASSYPEGGNYGYTF.

A single count supports this clone. CDR3 residues: CATSERGQGFYNEQFF. The DNA of the CDR3 is TGTGCCACCAGTGAACGGGGACAGGGTTTTTACAATGAGCAGTTCTTC. The gene calls are TRBV24-1 and TRBJ2-1, with 9 nucleotides matching TRBD1. Trimming removed 4 bases from V and 4 bases from J; junction bases left unmatched: 7. From germline, CDR1 is KGHDR and CDR2 SFDVKD. The CDR3 runs 16 residues.

The chain links TRBV19 to TRBJ1-1; D might be TRBD1 (5 bases). The length of the CDR3 is 15 residues. Trimming took 7 bases from V and 0 from J, leaving 15 bases between them. Germline V gene lookup returns CDR1 LNHDA and CDR2 SQIVND (reference sequence). CDR3 nucleotide sequence: TGTGCCAGTACCGAAACCGGGGCCATGAACACTGAAGCTTTCTTT. This sequence encodes CASTETGAMNTEAFF.

This clone was detected once. V is TRBV30 and J is TRBJ1-4; tentative D call: TRBD1 (6 bases). Trimming shortened V by 0 bases and J by 3 bases, and 11 bases separated the two germline ends. This CDR3 is built from 15 residues. CDR1 is GTSNPN, CDR2 SVGIG, per germline (reference sequence). This CDR3 reads CAWSVGRGSNEKLFF. The CDR3 DNA sequence: TGTGCCTGGAGTGTGGGCAGGGGCTCTAATGAAAAACTGTTTTTT.

V and J are TRBV7-9 and TRBJ1-5, with D tentatively TRBD1 (5 bases). This CDR3 spans 16 amino acids. Germline loops: CDR1 SEHNR, CDR2 FQNEAQ (reference sequence). V was pared by 2 bases and J by 2 bases, with 13 bases between. The CDR3 sequence is CASSLMGEEGNQPQHF. CDR3 DNA: TGTGCCAGCAGCTTAATGGGGGAGGAAGGCAATCAGCCCCAGCATTTT.

This chain connects TRBV10-1 to TRBJ2-7; D is perhaps TRBD2 (5 bases). The ends were cut back, 2 bases at V and 3 bases at J, with 14 bases in the middle. The CDR3 is 15 residues long. Per germline, CDR1 WNHNN and CDR2 SYGVQD (reference sequence). The CDR3 is CASSEGSKGSYEQYF. The CDR3 DNA reads TGCGCCAGCAGTGAGGGGAGCAAAGGAAGCTACGAGCAGTACTTC.